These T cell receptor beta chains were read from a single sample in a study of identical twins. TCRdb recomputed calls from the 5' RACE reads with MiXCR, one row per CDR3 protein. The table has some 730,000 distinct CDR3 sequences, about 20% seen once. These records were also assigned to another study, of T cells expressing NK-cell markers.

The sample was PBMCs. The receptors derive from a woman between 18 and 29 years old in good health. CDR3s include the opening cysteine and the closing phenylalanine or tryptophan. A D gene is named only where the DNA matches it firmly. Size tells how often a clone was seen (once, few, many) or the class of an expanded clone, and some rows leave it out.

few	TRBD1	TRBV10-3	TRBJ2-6	TGTGCCATCGGACAGGTACACTCTGGGGCCAACGTCCTGACTTTC	CAIGQVHSGANVLTF
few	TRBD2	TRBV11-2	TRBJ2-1	TGTGCCAGCAGCTTTCCGGGACTAGATTACAATGAGCAGTTCTTC	CASSFPGLDYNEQFF
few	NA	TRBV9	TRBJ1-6	TGTGCCAGCAGCGTGGGGGTAATGAATTCACCCCTCCACTTT	CASSVGVMNSPLHF
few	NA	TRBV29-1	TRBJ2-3	TGCAGCGGGGACGCCGGCACAGATACGCAGTATTTT	CSGDAGTDTQYF
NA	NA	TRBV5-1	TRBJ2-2	TGCGCCAGCAGCTTGGCGGGGCGGTCGGAGCTGTTTTTT	CASSLAGRSELFF
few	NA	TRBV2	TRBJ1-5	TGTGCCAGCAGTGAAAGGGATCGGTACGGGGTATCAACTCAGCCCCAGCATTTT	CASSERDRYGVSTQPQHF
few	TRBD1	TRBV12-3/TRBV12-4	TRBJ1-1	TGTGCCAGCAGACAGACAGGGGACGCTTTCTTT	CASRQTGDAFF
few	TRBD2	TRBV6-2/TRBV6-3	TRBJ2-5	TGTGCCAGCAGTTCTGGGTACGGACTAGCGGGAGTAGCAGAGACCCAGTACTTC	CASSSGYGLAGVAETQYF
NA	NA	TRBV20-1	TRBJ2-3	TGCAGTGCTAGCTCCCCCTCATTGGGTCCAGATACGCAGTATTTT	CSASSPSLGPDTQYF
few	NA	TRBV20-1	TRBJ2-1	TGCAGTGCTAGTTACTCCATAAATGAGCAGTTCTTC	CSASYSINEQFF
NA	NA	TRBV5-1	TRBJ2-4	TGCGCCAGCCGCGGATGGGGGAACATTCAGTACTTC	CASRGWGNIQYF
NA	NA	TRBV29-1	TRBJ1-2	TGCAGCCTGGGACCGCTGGCCAACTATGGCTACACCTTC	CSLGPLANYGYTF
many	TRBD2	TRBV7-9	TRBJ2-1	TGTGCCAGCAGTCCTAACCAGGGACTAGCGGGGAATGAGCAGTTCTTC	CASSPNQGLAGNEQFF
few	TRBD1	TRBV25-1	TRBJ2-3	TGTGCCAGCAGGAGGGGGACAGGGGGCGGATTTGGGGACAGGACAGATACGCAGTATTTT	CASRRGTGGGFGDRTDTQYF